The T cell receptor beta chain under discussion was sequenced for a study of beta chain features in type 1 diabetes. Study-level results: Junctions at VDJ sites from type 1 diabetes patients had fewer insertions and more deletions. Significant though moderate, a shortening of TCRB CDR3s appeared in all four CD4+ subsets of Type 1 diabetes patients.

Expressed TCRB transcripts were sequenced because the entire RNA isolate underwent reverse transcription. Assay used: immunoSEQ multiplex PCR; TCRdb lists only in-frame clones, some missing. The sample consists of around 500,000 clones, over 10% of them appearing once. Isolation of CD4+ naive, central memory, regulatory and stem cell-like memory cells was achieved by sorting via CD45RO/CCR7/CD25/CD127/CD95/CD27. This clone was observed a handful of times. Its antigen remains unknown. Trimming shortened V by 4 bases and J by 6 bases, and 10 bases separated the two germline ends. Looked up from germline, CDR1 is ENHRY and CDR2 is SYGVKD. The CDR3 runs 13 residues.

The receptor comes from a woman between 18 and 29 years old in good health. This chain links TRBV10-3 with TRBJ2-1; a possible D gene is TRBD2 (6 bases). The sample taken for sequencing was naive CD4+ T cells from blood. CDR3: CAISVLSGNEQFF. The CDR3 bases are TGTGCCATCAGTGTACTTAGCGGCAATGAGCAGTTCTTC.